This T cell receptor (beta chain) derives from a study of blood T cell repertoires in COVID-19. Turning to the study itself: The cDNA or gDNA used as material had been derived from T cells, B-cell-depleted T cells, or PBMCs.

TCRdb's table, derived via immunoSEQ multiplex PCR, lists solely in-frame clones and lacks some. Among approximately 300,000 clones listed, about 90% were seen once. Participants, about 18 to 100 years old, spanned 25 or so US areas. Among Cohort 3 donors, those recovered had two negative PCRs, clearance, or symptom resolution. CDR1 LGHDT and CDR2 YNNKEL come from the germline V gene (reference sequence). Trimming stripped 0 bases from V and 6 bases from J, with 15 bases between. The CDR3 covers 16 residues. The clonotype comes from a woman in her 30s who had recovered from COVID-19. The rearrangement joins TRBV3-1 (or the pseudogene TRBV3-2) to TRBJ2-1; unclear D gene. Sequences were obtained from PBMCs or T cells enriched from blood (not recorded which). The CDR3: CASSQDPSRLGNEQFF. The CDR3 DNA reads TGTGCCAGCAGCCAAGACCCTAGTCGGCTGGGCAATGAGCAGTTCTTC.